These 20 T cell receptor beta chains originate from one sample sequenced in a study of T cell repertoires in cytomegalovirus infection. Their antigens are not known. One entry per CDR3 protein results from TCRdb running MiXCR on the reads. The profile shows nearly 700,000 distinct CDR3 sequences, roughly a third of them singletons. The sample consisted of cultured PBMCs, taken from culture after CMV antigen stimulation. These TCRs come from a human donor in good health (CMV status not recorded). Some clones in this sample may be carry-over from other donors' samples.

This clonotype was seen a few times. The chain uses TRBV2 and TRBJ2-2, with D hard to call. V lost 3 bases to trimming and J lost 8 bases, with 4 bases between them. This CDR3 comprises 11 residues. Germline-derived CDR1 and CDR2 are SNHLY and FYNNEI. As DNA, the CDR3 is TGTGCCAGCAGTGAGACGGGGGAGCTGTTTTTT. Its translation is CASSETGELFF.

This rearrangement joins TRBV7-9 to TRBJ1-5; tentative D call: TRBD1 (6 bases). The CDR3 sequence is 19 residues long. CDR1 and CDR2 from the germline V gene are SEHNR and FQNEAQ (reference sequence). The V gene lost 5 bases and the J gene lost 5 bases, with 28 bases spanning the gap. The CDR3 DNA follows: TGTGCCAGCAGCCCATCGGGGGAACAGGGTTATTTGCGCGATCAGCCCCAGCATTTT. Protein: CASSPSGEQGYLRDQPQHF.

This chain joins TRBV24-1 and TRBJ2-3, with a weak D call TRBD1 (6 bases). The CDR3 has 13 amino acids. Per germline, CDR1 KGHDR and CDR2 SFDVKD. With 9 bases removed from V and 6 bases from J, the gap between germline ends came to 15 bases. The CDR3 protein is CATSRQEGDTQYF. The CDR3 coding sequence is TGTGCCACCTCTAGACAGGAAGGGGATACGCAGTATTTT.

The gene calls are TRBV7-9 and TRBJ2-5, with D possibly TRBD2 on 5 matching bases. The CDR3 totals 14 residues. CDR1 SEHNR and CDR2 FQNEAQ come from the germline V gene (reference sequence). The V end lost 2 bases, the J end lost 3 bases, and 10 bases lay between the germline ends. The CDR3 DNA sequence: TGTGCCAGCAGCTTACCGGACTGGAAAGAGACCCAGTACTTC. Protein sequence: CASSLPDWKETQYF.

This rearrangement joins TRBV7-2 to TRBJ2-7; tentatively, D is TRBD1 or TRBD2 (7 bases each). This CDR3 is built from 16 residues. V was cut by 5 bases and J by 1 base, with 18 bases left in between. In germline, CDR1 is SGHTA, CDR2 FQGNSA. CDR3 protein: CASSITGVGGSYEQYF. The CDR3 nucleotides are TGTGCCAGCAGCATTACAGGGGTCGGGGGGTCCTACGAGCAGTACTTC.

A few counts support this clonotype. The chain has TRBV24-1 and TRBJ2-5; D is unclear. Trimming took 7 bases from V and 0 from J, leaving 8 bases between them. This CDR3 comprises 13 residues. In germline, CDR1 is KGHDR, CDR2 SFDVKD. The CDR3 reads CATSGPNQETQYF. In DNA form, the CDR3 reads TGTGCCACCAGCGGGCCGAACCAAGAGACCCAGTACTTC.

This clonotype turned up a few times. This chain connects TRBV24-1 to TRBJ2-1; possible D gene TRBD1, 6 bases. V dropped 3 bases and J dropped 2 bases, with 10 bases sitting between them. This CDR3 has 15 amino acids. The germline V gene encodes CDR1 KGHDR and CDR2 SFDVKD. The CDR3, as DNA: TGTGCCACCAGTGATCACCGGGACACCTACAATGAGCAGTTCTTC. It specifies CATSDHRDTYNEQFF.

This clonotype was detected many times. The V and J genes are TRBV7-2 and TRBJ1-2; a weak D match, TRBD1 (6 bases). The germline CDR1 and CDR2 sequences are SGHTA and FQGNSA. The CDR3 spans 13 residues. Trimming took 1 base from V and 8 from J, leaving 11 bases between them. The CDR3 DNA is TGTGCCAGCAGCTTAGGACCCAGGGGCGGCTACACCTTC. It encodes CASSLGPRGGYTF.

This clonotype was picked up a small number of times. The chain uses TRBV12-3 or TRBV12-4 and TRBJ2-3; D is perhaps TRBD2 (5 bases). The CDR3 has 12 amino acids. The V end was cut by 6 bases, the J end by 10 bases, with 14 bases between. CDR3 bases: TGTGCCAGCAGCACCGAGCGGTTGGCGCAGTATTTT. The encoded protein is CASSTERLAQYF.

This sequence joins TRBV14 and TRBJ2-7; 9 bases map to TRBD2. V lost 1 base to trimming and J lost 2 bases; unmatched junction nucleotides: 3. The CDR3 sequence is 15 residues long. Germline V gives CDR1 SGHDN, CDR2 FVKESK. The CDR3 DNA reads as TGTGCCAGCAGCCAAGGCCGCGGGAGGGCCTACGAGCAGTACTTC. Its translation: CASSQGRGRAYEQYF. Full variable domain (outside the CDR3, taken from reference TRBV14 and TRBJ2-7): EAGVTQFPSHSVIEKGQTVTLRCDPISGHDNLYWYRRVMGKEIKFLLHFVKESKQDESGMPNNRFLAERTGGTYSTLKVQPAELEDSGVYFCASSQGRGRAYEQYFGPGTRLTVT.

This clonotype was counted a few times. The chain couples TRBV12-5 to TRBJ2-7; 7 bases map to TRBD2. The CDR3 is 14 residues long. Germline lookup yields CDR1 LGHNT and CDR2 FRNRAP. J lost 2 bases, V lost 6 bases, and 7 bases had no gene match. The CDR3 DNA sequence: TGTGCTAGTGGCCCGGGACTAAGGGCCTACGAGCAGTACTTC. Protein product: CASGPGLRAYEQYF.

The chain joins TRBV7-2 to TRBJ1-2; 8 nucleotides match TRBD1. CDR1 is SGHTA and CDR2 is FQGNSA in the germline V gene. The CDR3 covers 14 residues. With 1 base clipped from V and 4 bases from J, the junction kept 2 bases outside the gene matches. The CDR3 loop reads CASSLDGTGYGYTF. The CDR3 nucleotides are TGTGCCAGCAGCTTAGACGGGACAGGCTATGGCTACACCTTC. Based on the CDR3 plus reference TRBV7-2 and TRBJ1-2, the full variable domain is GAGVSQSPSNKVTEKGKDVELRCDPISGHTALYWYRQSLGQGLEFLIYFQGNSAPDKSGLPSDRFSAERTGGSVSTLTIQRTQQEDSAVYLCASSLDGTGYGYTFGSGTRLTVV.

This clonotype was observed a few times. This rearrangement joins TRBV12-3 or TRBV12-4 to TRBJ2-5; D might be TRBD1 or TRBD2, each matching 7 bases. This CDR3 has 15 amino acids. V lost 4 bases, J lost 0 bases, and 12 bases lay in between. CDR3 sequence: CASSSRGGNQETQYF. In DNA, the CDR3 is TGTGCCAGCAGTTCCAGGGGGGGGAACCAAGAGACCCAGTACTTC.

The chain employs TRBV18 and TRBJ1-4; a weak D match, TRBD1 (5 bases). The CDR3 is made up of 15 amino acids. Germline V CDR1 and CDR2: KGHSH, LQKENI. Trimming cost V 1 base and J 6 bases, with 12 bases left between them. The CDR3 sequence is CASSPRMQGDEKLFF. CDR3 DNA: TGTGCCAGCTCACCACGGATGCAGGGTGATGAAAAACTGTTTTTT.

The chain links TRBV5-6 to TRBJ2-7; tentatively, D is TRBD1 (6 bases). This CDR3 spans 15 amino acids. CDR1 and CDR2 (germline): SGHDT, YYEEEE. Trimming took off 4 bases at V and 1 base at J, with 15 bases between the two ends. The CDR3 protein is CASSPSRGFSYEQYF. DNA for the CDR3: TGTGCCAGCAGCCCCTCGAGGGGGTTTTCCTACGAGCAGTACTTC.

This chain links TRBV11-2 with TRBJ2-3; 9 bases are shared with TRBD2. The CDR3 loop spans 20 amino acids. The V gene's germline CDR1 is SGHAT and CDR2 FQNNGV. V dropped 3 bases and J dropped 3; count of bases not matched to a gene: 19. The CDR3 is CASSFGRWGGRAEKTDTQYF. Written as DNA, the CDR3 is TGTGCCAGCAGCTTTGGTCGGTGGGGCGGGAGGGCCGAAAAGACAGATACGCAGTATTTT.

This chain joins TRBV7-2 and TRBJ1-2; D gene unclear. CDR3 length equals 14 residues. V lost 4 bases, J lost 4 bases, and 13 bases lay in between. The V gene's germline CDR1 is SGHTA and CDR2 FQGNSA. Here the CDR3 reads CASSSSAPSYGYTF. CDR3 nucleotides: TGTGCCAGCAGCTCCAGCGCCCCAAGCTATGGCTACACCTTC.

This rearrangement joins TRBV18 to TRBJ2-5; D is uncertain. The CDR3 totals 15 residues. The V end lost 0 bases, the J end lost 2 bases, and 10 bases lay between the germline ends. Germline lookup yields CDR1 KGHSH and CDR2 LQKENI. CDR3 amino acids: CASSPPSQPQETQYF. The DNA for the CDR3 is TGTGCCAGCTCACCACCCTCCCAGCCTCAAGAGACCCAGTACTTC.

With regard to this clonotype: Its ends do not fully match the called genes, so a read error is possible. The chain uses TRBV6-2 or TRBV6-3 and TRBJ2-7; D is possibly TRBD1 (6 bases). Looked up from germline, CDR1 is MNHEY and CDR2 is SVGEGT. This CDR3 contains 14 residues. The CDR3 DNA is TGTGTCAGCAGTTACGCAGGGGCGGGCTACGAGCAGTACTTC. As protein: CVSSYAGAGYEQYF.

Many counts were recorded for this clonotype. The V and J genes are TRBV7-8 and TRBJ2-7, with D uncertain. The V end was cut by 1 base, the J end by 3 bases, with 10 bases between. CDR3 length: 14 residues. Germline CDR1 reads SGHVS; CDR2 reads FQNEAQ. The CDR3 bases are TGTGCCAGCAGCTTAGGGGGTAGTTTCTACGAGCAGTACTTC. This sequence encodes CASSLGGSFYEQYF.